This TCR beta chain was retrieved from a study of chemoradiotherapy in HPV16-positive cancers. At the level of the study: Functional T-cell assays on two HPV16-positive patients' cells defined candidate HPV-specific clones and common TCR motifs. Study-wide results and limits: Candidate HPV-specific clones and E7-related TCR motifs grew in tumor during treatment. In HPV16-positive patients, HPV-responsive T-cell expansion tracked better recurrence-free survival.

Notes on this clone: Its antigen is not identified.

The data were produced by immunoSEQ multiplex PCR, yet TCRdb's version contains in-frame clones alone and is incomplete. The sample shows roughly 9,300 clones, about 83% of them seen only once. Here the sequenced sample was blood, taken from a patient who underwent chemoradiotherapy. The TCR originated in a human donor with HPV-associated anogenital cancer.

CDR3 coding DNA: TGTGCCAGCAGCTTAAGGGACTTTTCCTACGAGCAGTACTTC. Amino acid sequence: CASSLRDFSYEQYF. This chain uses TRBV7-8 with TRBJ2-7, with a weak D call TRBD2 (6 bases). Trimming removed 2 bases at V and 1 base at J, with 9 bases between. CDR3 length: 14 residues. Germline lookup yields CDR1 SGHVS and CDR2 FQNEAQ.